This T cell receptor (beta chain) is from a study of blood T cells in healthy people across ages. Study observations and caveats: Estimated diversity across one million T cells was deemed an underestimate.

This clonotype was detected a few times. Its specificity is not known. Each individual donor underwent a draw of about 9.1 milliliters of peripheral blood. Trimming cost V 3 bases and J 10 bases; bases outside gene matches: 8. The V gene's germline CDR1 is SGHAT and CDR2 FQNNGV. This CDR3 has 15 amino acids. The authors ran a second PCR of about 7 to 11 cycles using a sample-barcoded 5' primer and a J-beta primer mix. TCRdb called the 5' RACE reads again in MiXCR, with one record for every CDR3 protein. The data hold more than 700,000 distinct CDR3 sequences, with about 45% observed a single time. The sequence derives from a man older than 75 in good health. The specimen sequenced was blood. The chain is built from TRBV11-2 and TRBJ2-1; 11 nucleotides line up with TRBD2. CDR3 nucleotide sequence: TGTGCCAGCAGCTTGGTAGGGACTAGCGGCTACGAGCAGTTCTTC. It encodes CASSLVGTSGYEQFF.